The 24 T cell receptor beta chains reported below all come from one sample, sequenced in a study of T cells in Graves' hyperthyroidism and ophthalmopathy. The TCR beta CDR3 regions underwent amplification using RNA transcripts as the source. First-round RT-PCR with HTBI primers amplified the TCR CDR3 region. From the multiplex PCR reads, TCRdb called clonotypes with MiXCR, one entry per CDR3 protein. The sample consists of roughly 520,000 distinct CDR3 sequences, around 22% of them appearing once. Sequences were obtained from blood. These receptors came from a woman under 40 with Graves' ophthalmopathy.

In this sample, this clonotype turned up many times. V gene TRBV12-3 or TRBV12-4 combines with J gene TRBJ2-7; D might be TRBD2 (5 bases). The ends were cut back, 7 bases at V and 5 bases at J, with 15 bases in the middle. The CDR3 covers 13 residues. CDR3 bases: TGTGCCAGCACAACATACGGGATCAACGAGCAGTACTTC. Translation gives CASTTYGINEQYF.

This clonotype has a handful of counts. The rearrangement links TRBV9 to TRBJ2-2, with 7 bases fitting TRBD1. CDR3 length: 16 residues. Trimming cost V 6 bases and J 0 bases; bases outside gene matches: 8. Germline V gene lookup returns CDR1 SGDLS and CDR2 YYNGEE. The CDR3 reads CASTPGGTANTGELFF. In nucleotides, the CDR3 is TGTGCCAGCACCCCTGGTGGGACAGCGAACACCGGGGAGCTGTTTTTT.

The chain employs TRBV7-2 and TRBJ2-7; 7 bases agree with TRBD2. Germline CDR1 SGHTA, CDR2 FQGNSA. The CDR3 has 15 amino acids. The V segment lost 3 bases and the J segment 5 bases; nucleotides outside the gene matches: 10. The CDR3, as DNA: TGTGCCAGCAGCTTCTTAGGCGGGAGCCTCAACGAGCAGTACTTC. This translates into CASSFLGGSLNEQYF.

The chain couples TRBV6-1 to TRBJ1-3; D is uncertain. The CDR3 sequence is 11 residues long. Trimming left V 7 bases short and J 11 bases short, with 12 bases between. The germline V gene encodes CDR1 MNHNS and CDR2 SASEGT. CDR3 nucleotides: TGTGCCAGCAATGCCGACCGCTCCATATATTTT. It codes for CASNADRSIYF.

This clonotype has a count of ten or more. The chain uses TRBV6-5 and TRBJ2-2; D is unclear. This CDR3 is built from 13 residues. V lost 10 bases, J lost 0 bases, and 9 bases lay in between. Germline lookup yields CDR1 MNHEY and CDR2 SVGAGI. CDR3 DNA sequence: TGTGCCATCCAGAGGACGAACACCGGGGAGCTGTTTTTT. It encodes CAIQRTNTGELFF.

V and J are TRBV5-5 and TRBJ1-5; D call uncertain. The V and J ends lost 1 base and 0 bases respectively, with 11 bases between them. In germline, CDR1 is SGHKS, CDR2 YYEKEE (reference sequence). The CDR3 contains 16 residues. The CDR3 sequence: CASSLRSGYSNQPQHF. The CDR3 DNA follows: TGTGCCAGCAGCTTGCGTAGCGGATATAGCAATCAGCCCCAGCATTTT.

Concerning this clonotype: The junction does not match germline at one end; this may be a read error. The chain employs TRBV7-9 and TRBJ2-2; possible D gene TRBD2, 5 bases. This CDR3 region has 13 residues. Germline CDR1 SEHNR, CDR2 FQNEAQ (reference sequence). DNA for the CDR3: TGTGCCAGCAGCCAGAAGAACACCGGGGAGCTGTGGTTT. Amino acid sequence: CASSQKNTGELWF.

The rearrangement uses TRBV6-5 and TRBJ2-5; D might be TRBD2 (5 bases). The CDR3 length is 13 residues. The germline CDR1 and CDR2 sequences are MNHEY and SVGAGI. Trimming pared 5 bases from V and 5 bases from J, leaving 12 bases between. The chain's CDR3 is CASSTGLMETQYF. The CDR3 bases are TGTGCCAGCAGTACTGGACTTATGGAGACCCAGTACTTC.

V usage is TRBV28 and J usage is TRBJ1-2; TRBD1 might be the D (5 bases). Germline lookup yields CDR1 MDHEN and CDR2 SYDVKM. Deletions cut 6 bases from V and 7 bases from J, with 18 bases between. CDR3 length equals 14 residues. Here the CDR3 reads CASRSPQGDCGYTF. The CDR3 nucleotides read TGTGCCAGCAGATCCCCCCAGGGAGACTGTGGCTACACCTTC.

This clonotype was seen many times. As DNA, the CDR3 is TGCAGTGCTACCGGGTGGGGGCGGGGTAAAGAGACCCAGTACTTC. This codes for CSATGWGRGKETQYF. J is TRBJ2-5 and V is TRBV20-1, with D perhaps given as TRBD1 or TRBD2 (6 bases each). Germline CDR1 DFQATT, CDR2 SNEGSKA (reference sequence). Trimming took off 4 bases at V and 3 bases at J, with 18 bases between the two ends. The CDR3 spans 15 residues.

This clonotype has at least ten counts. The chain recombines TRBV27 with TRBJ1-2, with D uncertain. V dropped 2 bases and J dropped 8 bases, with 18 bases sitting between them. The CDR3 extends over 15 amino acids. The germline V gene encodes CDR1 MNHEY and CDR2 SMNVEV (reference sequence). Here the CDR3 DNA reads TGTGCCAGCAGTTTAGTGGGCGCCGGCCAGAGGGGCTACACCTTC. Encoded protein: CASSLVGAGQRGYTF.

In this sample, this clonotype turned up many times. The CDR3 DNA reads as TGTGCCAGCAGCGTTGGGGGGGGCACTGGGGCCAACGTCCTGACTTTC. Translation gives CASSVGGGTGANVLTF. This chain joins TRBV11-2 and TRBJ2-6; D is perhaps TRBD2 (7 bases). Looked up from germline, CDR1 is SGHAT and CDR2 is FQNNGV. The CDR3 is 16 residues long. V dropped 5 bases and J dropped 2 bases, with 13 bases sitting between them. Using reference TRBV11-2 and TRBJ2-6 for the parts outside the CDR3, the full variable domain is EAGVAQSPRYKIIEKRQSVAFWCNPISGHATLYWYQQILGQGPKLLIQFQNNGVVDDSQLPKDRFSAERLKGVDSTLKIQPAKLEDSAVYLCASSVGGGTGANVLTFGAGSRLTVL.

This chain joins TRBV2 and TRBJ2-7, with TRBD2 matching over 14 bases. The ends lost 6 bases at V and 4 bases at J; junction bases unmatched: 8. Germline-derived CDR1 and CDR2 are SNHLY and FYNNEI. The CDR3 length is 16 residues. In DNA, the CDR3 is TGTGCCAGCAGAAAACGCGGGACTAGCGGGGGATACGAGCAGTACTTC. The encoded protein is CASRKRGTSGGYEQYF.

This clonotype was recorded at least ten times. This chain links TRBV20-1 with TRBJ1-1; D is perhaps TRBD1 (5 bases). The CDR3 covers 13 residues. CDR1 and CDR2 from the germline V gene are DFQATT and SNEGSKA (reference sequence). V was pared by 4 bases and J by 1 base, with 10 bases between. CDR3 sequence reads: CSAMGQTNTEAFF. CDR3 nucleotides: TGCAGTGCTATGGGGCAGACGAACACTGAAGCTTTCTTT.

Many counts were recorded for this clonotype. The chain has TRBV6-2 or TRBV6-3 and TRBJ1-1; 9 bases fit TRBD1. Trimming cost V 7 bases and J 9 bases; bases outside gene matches: 6. The CDR3 has 12 residues. Germline V gene data show CDR1 as MNHEY and CDR2 as SVGEGT. In nucleotides, the CDR3 is TGTGCCAGCAATAGGGGACAGGGAAAAGCTTTCTTT. Protein product: CASNRGQGKAFF.

The V and J genes are TRBV24-1 and TRBJ2-5, with a possible D match to TRBD1 (5 bases). Trimming left V 5 bases short and J 5 bases short, with 14 bases between. CDR3 length: 14 amino acids. CDR1 is KGHDR, CDR2 SFDVKD, per germline. The CDR3 here is CATSGPGAGETQYF. The CDR3 DNA reads TGTGCCACCAGTGGTCCTGGGGCCGGGGAGACCCAGTACTTC.

Remarks on this clonotype: Just one base apart from a much larger clone, this may be a read error. V usage is TRBV7-8 and J usage is TRBJ2-7; TRBD1 aligns across 9 bases. Germline loops: CDR1 SGHVS, CDR2 FQNEAQ. CDR3 length: 15 amino acids. CDR3 sequence reads: CAISLEQGAIYEQYF. The CDR3 nucleotides read TGTGCCATCAGCTTAGAACAGGGGGCTATCTACGAGCAGTACTTC.

The rearrangement links TRBV19 to TRBJ2-2; TRBD2 aligns across 7 bases. The CDR3 extends over 15 amino acids. CDR1 and CDR2 (germline): LNHDA, SQIVND (reference sequence). The junction had 6 bases not matched to a gene; V was cut back by 5 bases and J by 3 bases. The CDR3 DNA reads as TGTGCCAGTAGTTCCGGGACTACTGACACCGGGGAGCTGTTTTTT. This translates into CASSSGTTDTGELFF.

Ten or more counts support this clonotype. The chain is built from TRBV4-3 and TRBJ1-2, with no clear D. The germline V gene encodes CDR1 LGHNA and CDR2 YSLEER. This CDR3 region has 14 residues. V shed 1 base and J shed 3 bases, with 9 bases lying between them. The CDR3 DNA follows: TGCGCCAGCAGCCAAGTCCCAGTACACTATGGCTACACCTTC. Encoded protein: CASSQVPVHYGYTF.

V usage is TRBV30 and J usage is TRBJ1-1; D unresolved. Germline values: CDR1 GTSNPN, CDR2 SVGIG (reference sequence). The CDR3 contains 14 residues. V lost 7 bases and J 4 bases, leaving 19 bases between the germline ends. The CDR3 here is CASPSPVSSTEAFF. CDR3 nucleotides: TGTGCCTCCCCCTCGCCGGTGAGTTCCACTGAAGCTTTCTTT.

Ten or more counts support this clonotype. V is TRBV27 and J is TRBJ1-2; 9 bases agree with TRBD1. Trimming at V came to 5 bases and at J to 8 bases, leaving 12 bases not matched to a gene. The CDR3 is 15 amino acids. CDR1 and CDR2 (germline): MNHEY, SMNVEV (reference sequence). CDR3: CASSLFGDRVGGYTF. For the CDR3, the DNA is TGTGCCAGCAGTCTTTTCGGGGACAGGGTCGGCGGCTACACCTTC.

Ten or more counts support this clonotype. The CDR3 nucleotides read TGCAGTGCTAGTACATGGGGGATGGGTACTGAAGCTTTCTTT. It specifies CSASTWGMGTEAFF. The chain recombines TRBV20-1 with TRBJ1-1; a possible D gene is TRBD1 (5 bases). Trimming shortened V by 3 bases and J by 5 bases, and 16 bases separated the two germline ends. Looked up from germline, CDR1 is DFQATT and CDR2 is SNEGSKA (reference sequence). This CDR3 has 14 residues.

The chain combines TRBV7-9 with TRBJ2-7; tentatively, D is TRBD1 or TRBD2 (7 bases each). Germline CDR1 is SEHNR and CDR2 is FQNEAQ (reference sequence). CDR3 length equals 13 residues. V lost 5 bases to trimming and J lost 5 bases, with 13 bases between them. The CDR3 spells CASSHRGGNEQYF. The CDR3 DNA reads as TGTGCCAGCAGCCACAGGGGAGGGAACGAGCAGTACTTC.

There are a few counts of this clonotype. The V gene is TRBV18, the J gene TRBJ1-3; TRBD1 might be the D (5 bases). This CDR3 spans 15 amino acids. Per the germline V gene, CDR1 is KGHSH and CDR2 is LQKENI. V was cut by 2 bases and J by 0 bases, with 8 bases left in between. This CDR3 is CASSPGAISGNTIYF. CDR3 nucleotide sequence: TGTGCCAGCTCACCAGGGGCCATCTCTGGAAACACCATATATTTT.